This T cell receptor beta chain was found in a study of monozygotic twins with inflammatory bowel disease. cDNA synthesis was performed in eight separate reactions for each sample. TCRdb reprocessed the 5' RACE reads and keeps a single row for each CDR3 protein, giving no DNA. The sample includes 300,000 to 400,000 distinct CDR3 sequences. Findings and caveats of the study: Differing T cell subtypes remained indistinguishable.

Points on this clonotype: Antigen unknown.

This CDR3 comprises 17 residues. The sequencing input was blood. This chain links TRBV12-3 or TRBV12-4 with TRBJ2-3; the D call of TRBD1 rests on TCRdb alone, since no DNA is present to check it. This clonotype was obtained from a human donor with ulcerative colitis or Crohn's disease, or a healthy co-twin of an affected twin (not recorded which). The CDR3 here is CASSFKPGREILDTQYF.